This T cell receptor (beta chain) came from a study of T cells in Graves' hyperthyroidism and ophthalmopathy. Broader study findings: Ophthalmopathy, which appeared later, was predicted by the model a median approximately 6.7 months before onset. Most thyroid clonotypes expanded above 0.001 appeared in blood too.

Researchers defined stable Graves' hyperthyroidism as no ophthalmopathy progression within 18 months. The authors obtained PBMCs from more than 8 ml of fresh peripheral blood. TCR beta CDR3 regions were amplified from RNA. Carried out on the TCR CDR3, a first-round RT-PCR used the HTBI primer set. Using its own MiXCR run on the multiplex PCR reads, TCRdb lists one record per CDR3 protein. The table lists 450,000 to 650,000 distinct CDR3 sequences, roughly 20% of them singletons. Trimming left V 6 bases short and J 1 base short, with 15 bases between. The length of the CDR3 is 15 residues. The V gene's germline CDR1 is SEHNR and CDR2 FQNEAQ (reference sequence). Points on this clonotype: Its antigen is unknown.

The genes are TRBV7-9 and TRBJ2-5, with a possible D match to TRBD2 (5 bases). Input material: blood. This receptor was taken from a man in his late teens or twenties with Graves' hyperthyroidism. The DNA of the CDR3 is TGTGCCAGCAGGGCGGAGGATTGGGGCCAAGAGACCCAGTACTTC. Residues: CASRAEDWGQETQYF.